Sequencing of this T cell receptor (beta chain) was carried out in a study of blood T cell repertoires in COVID-19. Whole-study context: Acute and convalescent COVID-19 specimens originated in the United States, Italy and Spain.

Methods used by the authors: Nucleated cell counts were estimated from reference gene primer amplification. Profiling relied on immunoSEQ multiplex PCR, and the TCRdb table lists in-frame clones only, not all of them. V and J calls and clone size follow that table, whereas D and trimming were derived from the DNA. The repertoire has a few hundred thousand clones, 70% to 90% of them found once; the top ten carry under 2.5%. V was shortened by 4 bases and J by 5 bases, with 25 bases between the two germline ends. This CDR3 is 18 amino acids long. Germline V gene data show CDR1 as SGDLS and CDR2 as YYNGEE. This study enrolled people aged about 18 to 100 from around 25 US geographic areas. Cohorts were determined from participant-reported clinical history.

This rearrangement joins TRBV9 to TRBJ2-1; D gene ambiguous. The sequenced sample consisted of PBMCs or T cells enriched from blood (not recorded which). This TCR was sampled from a man aged 25-45 years who had recovered from COVID-19. The CDR3, as DNA: TGTGCCAGCAGCCTGAGATCGGTTTTCCCTTACCGAAACAATGAGCAGTTCTTC. This translates into CASSLRSVFPYRNNEQFF.